This record covers a single TCR beta chain. Its antigen remains unidentified. These data come from a study of identical twins. Study-level results: Insertions ran lower in abundant cord blood beta clonotypes, though not in memory repertoires.

TCRdb called the 5' RACE reads again in MiXCR, with one record for every CDR3 protein. The sample holds 250,000 to 300,000 distinct CDR3 sequences, roughly 10% seen once. Germline trimming cut 5 bases from V and 3 bases from J; bases unmatched to any gene: 10. Germline CDR1 reads GTSNPN; CDR2 reads SVGIG (reference sequence). The CDR3 runs 14 residues. These sequences were also reported in another study, on yellow fever vaccine responses in identical twins.

V is TRBV30 and J is TRBJ2-7; 7 bases align to TRBD2. The source material was CD8+ T cells sorted from blood. The clonotype comes from a woman under 30 in good health. Here the CDR3 reads CAWEGLGSLYEQYF. DNA of the CDR3: TGTGCCTGGGAAGGACTAGGATCTCTCTACGAGCAGTACTTC.